This TCR beta chain emerged from a study of siplizumab effects on memory and regulatory T cells. Study observations and caveats: Naive T cells looked more diverse than memory cells, and they looked like major contributors to the alloresponse. An assignable naive or memory phenotype was lacking in roughly 75-95% of proliferating CD4+ or CD8+ clones. Solely a minor proportion of alloreactive clones could be assigned to unstimulated subsets.

The CDR3 consists of 14 residues. V was clipped by 2 bases and J by 1 base, with 9 bases between them. Germline V lookup: CDR1 SGHRS, CDR2 YFSETQ. Of note for this clone: Its antigen is unknown.

The repertoire was sequenced with immunoSEQ multiplex PCR; TCRdb's copy has only in-frame clones and lacks some. The table has 85,000 to 130,000 clones, about 90% seen once. This chain links TRBV5-1 with TRBJ1-1; maybe TRBD1 (5 bases). The source of this sequence is a human donor in good health. Sequencing was done on a sample of Tregs sorted from blood. The CDR3 region is CASSFRGQNTEAFF. CDR3 bases: TGCGCCAGCAGCTTCCGTGGACAGAACACTGAAGCTTTCTTT. The complete variable domain, with remaining parts taken from reference TRBV5-1 and TRBJ1-1, reads KAGVTQTPRYLIKTRGQQVTLSCSPISGHRSVSWYQQTPGQGLQFLFEYFSETQRNKGNFPGRFSGRQFSNSRSEMNVSTLELGDSALYLCASSFRGQNTEAFFGQGTRLTVV.